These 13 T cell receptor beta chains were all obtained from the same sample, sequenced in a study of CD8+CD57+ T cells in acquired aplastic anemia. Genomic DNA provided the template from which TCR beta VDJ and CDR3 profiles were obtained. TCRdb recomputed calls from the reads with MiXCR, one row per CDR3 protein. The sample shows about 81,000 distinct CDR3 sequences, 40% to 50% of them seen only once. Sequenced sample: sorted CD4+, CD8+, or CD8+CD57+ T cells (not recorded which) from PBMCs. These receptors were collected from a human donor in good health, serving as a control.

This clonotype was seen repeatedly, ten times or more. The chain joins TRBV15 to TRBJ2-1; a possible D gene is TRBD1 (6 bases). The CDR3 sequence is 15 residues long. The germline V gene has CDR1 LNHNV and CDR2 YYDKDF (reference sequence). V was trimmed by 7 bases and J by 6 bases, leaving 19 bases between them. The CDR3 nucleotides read TGTGCCACCACCCCCTTTGGGGGCGGAGGCAATGAGCAGTTCTTC. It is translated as CATTPFGGGGNEQFF.

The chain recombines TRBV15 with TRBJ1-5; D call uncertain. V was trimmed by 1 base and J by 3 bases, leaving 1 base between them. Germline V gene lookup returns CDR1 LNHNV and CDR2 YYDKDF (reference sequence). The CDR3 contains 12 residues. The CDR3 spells CATSRVNQPQHF. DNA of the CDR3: TGTGCCACCAGCAGAGTCAATCAGCCCCAGCATTTT.

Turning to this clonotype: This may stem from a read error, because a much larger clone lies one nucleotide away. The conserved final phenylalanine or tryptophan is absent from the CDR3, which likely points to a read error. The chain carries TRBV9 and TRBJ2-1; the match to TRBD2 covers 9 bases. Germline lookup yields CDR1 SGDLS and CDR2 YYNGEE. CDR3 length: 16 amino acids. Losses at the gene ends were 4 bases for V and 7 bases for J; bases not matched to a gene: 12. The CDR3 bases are TGTGCCAGCAGCCCCACGAAGACTAGCGGTTCTAATGAGCAGTTCCTC. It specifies CASSPTKTSGSNEQFL.

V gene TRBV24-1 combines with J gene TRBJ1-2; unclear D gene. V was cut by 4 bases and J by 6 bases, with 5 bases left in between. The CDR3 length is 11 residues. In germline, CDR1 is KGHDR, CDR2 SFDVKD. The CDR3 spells CATSDMNGYTF. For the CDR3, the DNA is TGTGCCACCAGTGACATGAATGGCTACACCTTC.

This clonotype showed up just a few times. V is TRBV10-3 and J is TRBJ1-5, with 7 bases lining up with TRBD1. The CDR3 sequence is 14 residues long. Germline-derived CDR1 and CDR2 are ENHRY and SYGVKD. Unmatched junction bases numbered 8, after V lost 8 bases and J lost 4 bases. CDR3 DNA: TGTGCCATCCTGGACAGGTGGATAAATCAGCCCCAGCATTTT. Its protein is CAILDRWINQPQHF.

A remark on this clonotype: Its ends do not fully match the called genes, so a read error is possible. The CDR3 reads CASSYRGKEAQYF. The CDR3 DNA reads as TGTGCCAGCTCTTACAGGGGAAAAGAGGCCCAGTACTTC. The chain employs TRBV24-1 and TRBJ2-5; 7 bases agree with TRBD1. This CDR3 comprises 13 residues. Germline V CDR1 and CDR2: KGHDR, SFDVKD.

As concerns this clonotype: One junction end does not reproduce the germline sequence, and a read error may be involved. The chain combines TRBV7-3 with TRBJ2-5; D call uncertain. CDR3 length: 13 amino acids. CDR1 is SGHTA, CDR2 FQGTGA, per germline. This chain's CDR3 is CASSPYMTETQYF. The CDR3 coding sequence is TGCGCCAGCAGCCCCTACATGACGGAGACCCAGTACTTC.

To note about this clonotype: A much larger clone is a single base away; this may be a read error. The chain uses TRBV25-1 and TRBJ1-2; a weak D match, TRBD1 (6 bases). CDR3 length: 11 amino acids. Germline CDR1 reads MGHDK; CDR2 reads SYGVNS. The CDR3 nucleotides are TGTGCCAGCAGTTCCCCCTCAGGGGTAGAGTTC. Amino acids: CASSSPSGVEF.

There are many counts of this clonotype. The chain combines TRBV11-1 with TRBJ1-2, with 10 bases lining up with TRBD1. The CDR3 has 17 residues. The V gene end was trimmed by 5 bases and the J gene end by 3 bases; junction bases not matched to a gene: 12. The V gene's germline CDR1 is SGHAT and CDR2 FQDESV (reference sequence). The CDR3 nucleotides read TGTGCCAGCAGCATACCGAGACAGGGGGCGCTAGACTATGGCTACACCTTC. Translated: CASSIPRQGALDYGYTF.

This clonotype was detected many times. Here the CDR3 reads CAMGTRQNTEAFF. In DNA, the CDR3 is TGTGCCATGGGGACGCGGCAGAACACTGAAGCTTTCTTT. V gene TRBV7-2 combines with J gene TRBJ1-1, with D possibly TRBD1 on 5 matching bases. Trimming shortened V by 10 bases and J by 1 base, and 13 bases separated the two germline ends. The CDR3 loop spans 13 amino acids. Germline V gives CDR1 SGHTA, CDR2 FQGNSA.

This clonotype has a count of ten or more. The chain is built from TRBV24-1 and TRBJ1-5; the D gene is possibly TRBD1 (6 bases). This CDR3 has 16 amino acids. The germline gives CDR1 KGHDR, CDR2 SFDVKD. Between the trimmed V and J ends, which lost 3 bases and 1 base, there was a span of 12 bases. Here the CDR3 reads CATSDPSGTSNQPQHF. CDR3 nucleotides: TGTGCCACCAGTGATCCAAGCGGGACAAGCAATCAGCCCCAGCATTTT.

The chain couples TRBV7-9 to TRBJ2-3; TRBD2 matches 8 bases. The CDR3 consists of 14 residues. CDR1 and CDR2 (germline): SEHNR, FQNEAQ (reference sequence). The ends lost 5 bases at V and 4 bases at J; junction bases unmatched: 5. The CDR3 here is CASSPYSGADTQYF. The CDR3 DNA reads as TGTGCCAGCAGCCCCTATAGCGGGGCAGATACGCAGTATTTT.

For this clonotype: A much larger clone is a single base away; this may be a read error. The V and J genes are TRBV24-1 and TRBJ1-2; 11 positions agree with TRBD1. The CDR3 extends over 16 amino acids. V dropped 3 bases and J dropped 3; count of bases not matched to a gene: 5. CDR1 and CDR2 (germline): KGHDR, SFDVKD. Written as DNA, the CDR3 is TGTGCCACCAGTGATCCAGGACAGGGGGCTGACTATGGCTACACCTTC. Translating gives CATSDPGQGADYGYTF.